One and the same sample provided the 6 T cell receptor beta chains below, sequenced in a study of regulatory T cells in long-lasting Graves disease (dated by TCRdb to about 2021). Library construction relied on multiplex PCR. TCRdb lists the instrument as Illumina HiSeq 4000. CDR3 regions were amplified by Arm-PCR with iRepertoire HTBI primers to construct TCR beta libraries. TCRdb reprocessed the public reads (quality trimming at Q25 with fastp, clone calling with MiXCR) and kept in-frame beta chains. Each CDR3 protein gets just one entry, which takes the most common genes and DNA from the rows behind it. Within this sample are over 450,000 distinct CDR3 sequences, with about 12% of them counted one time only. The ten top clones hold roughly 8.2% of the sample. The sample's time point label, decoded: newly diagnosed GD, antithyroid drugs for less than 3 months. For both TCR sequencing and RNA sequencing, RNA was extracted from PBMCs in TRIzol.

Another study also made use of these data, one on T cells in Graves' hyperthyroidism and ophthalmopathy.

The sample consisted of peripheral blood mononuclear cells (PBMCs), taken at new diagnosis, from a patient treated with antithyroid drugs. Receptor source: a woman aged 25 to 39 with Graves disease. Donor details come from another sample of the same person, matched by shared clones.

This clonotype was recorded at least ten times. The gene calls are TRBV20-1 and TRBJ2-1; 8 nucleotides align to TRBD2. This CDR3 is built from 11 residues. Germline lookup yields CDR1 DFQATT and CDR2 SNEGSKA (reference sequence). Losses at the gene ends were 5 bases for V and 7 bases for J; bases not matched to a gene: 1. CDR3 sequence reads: CSAGTRNEQFF. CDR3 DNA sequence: TGCAGTGCTGGGACTAGGAATGAGCAGTTCTTC.

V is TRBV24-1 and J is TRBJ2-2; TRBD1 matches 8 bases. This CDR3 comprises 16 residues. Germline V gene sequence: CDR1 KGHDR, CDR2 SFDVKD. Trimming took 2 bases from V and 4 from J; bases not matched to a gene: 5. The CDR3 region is CATSDWTGPSTGELFF. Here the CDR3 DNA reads TGTGCCACCAGTGATTGGACAGGGCCCTCCACCGGGGAGCTGTTTTTT.

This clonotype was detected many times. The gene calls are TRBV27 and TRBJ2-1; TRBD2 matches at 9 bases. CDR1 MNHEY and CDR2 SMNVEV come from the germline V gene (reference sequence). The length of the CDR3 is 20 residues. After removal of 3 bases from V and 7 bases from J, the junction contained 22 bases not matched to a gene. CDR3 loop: CASSFRGVGRIAGVSNEQFF. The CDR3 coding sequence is TGTGCCAGCAGTTTTCGTGGTGTCGGGAGAATAGCGGGAGTTAGTAATGAGCAGTTCTTC.

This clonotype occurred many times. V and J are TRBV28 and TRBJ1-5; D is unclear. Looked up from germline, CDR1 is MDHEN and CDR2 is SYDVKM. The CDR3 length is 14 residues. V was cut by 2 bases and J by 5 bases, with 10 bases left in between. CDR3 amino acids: CASSLGQYHQPQHF. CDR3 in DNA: TGTGCCAGCAGTTTAGGCCAGTATCATCAGCCCCAGCATTTT.

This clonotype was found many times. The CDR3 spells CASSASGLESYGYTF. The CDR3 region has the DNA TGCGCCAGCAGTGCCTCGGGACTGGAGAGCTATGGCTACACCTTC. The gene calls are TRBV5-1 and TRBJ1-2; D is perhaps TRBD1 (5 bases). This CDR3 contains 15 residues. Germline CDR1 reads SGHRS; CDR2 reads YFSETQ. V was trimmed by 5 bases and J by 4 bases, leaving 18 bases between them.

In DNA, the CDR3 is TGCGCCAGCAGCTCTAAACCGGGACTCCTAGCGCACAATGAGCAGTTCTTC. Its translation: CASSSKPGLLAHNEQFF. The V and J genes are TRBV5-1 and TRBJ2-1; D is possibly TRBD2 (6 bases). CDR3 length: 17 residues. V was pared by 3 bases and J by 5 bases, with 21 bases between. From germline, CDR1 is SGHRS and CDR2 YFSETQ.